The source of this T cell receptor beta chain is a study of cytomegalovirus exposure and HLA in healthy donors. The overall study: When fewer than 400 donors were genotyped, roughly 78% of them were found to fall in the Caucasian-associated ancestry cluster.

Study findings and constraints: Looking again later, the authors saw that most CMV-associated TCR beta chains seemed HLA-restricted.

Worth noting for this clone: Its antigen is still unknown.

The CDR3 length is 17 residues. With V trimmed by 3 bases and J by 2 bases, 7 bases remained unmatched. CDR1 and CDR2 from the germline V gene are SGHRS and YFSETQ. PCR amplification relied on 60 Vbeta primers (plus 13 Jbeta primers). This table comes from immunoSEQ multiplex PCR, and its TCRdb copy is limited to in-frame clones, with some not included. The sample has roughly 130,000 clones; about 79% are singletons. The TCR sequence derives from a man aged 45-60 years in good health and CMV-seronegative. The material sequenced was PBMCs. The V call is TRBV5-1, the J call TRBJ2-3, with 12 bases that match TRBD2. CDR3 coding DNA: TGCGCCAGCAGCTATGGGACTAGCGGGCGGTCCACAGATACGCAGTATTTT. This codes for CASSYGTSGRSTDTQYF.